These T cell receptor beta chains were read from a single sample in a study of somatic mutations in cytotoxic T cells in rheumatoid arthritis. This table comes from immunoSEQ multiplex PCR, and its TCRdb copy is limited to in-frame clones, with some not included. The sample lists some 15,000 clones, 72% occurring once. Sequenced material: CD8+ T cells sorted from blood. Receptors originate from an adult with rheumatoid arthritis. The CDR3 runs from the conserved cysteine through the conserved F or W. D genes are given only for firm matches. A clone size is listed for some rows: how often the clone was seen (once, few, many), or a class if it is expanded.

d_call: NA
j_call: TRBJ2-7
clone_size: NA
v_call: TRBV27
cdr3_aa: CASSPGLSGHEQYF
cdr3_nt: TGTGCCAGCAGTCCGGGACTGAGCGGACACGAGCAGTACTTC

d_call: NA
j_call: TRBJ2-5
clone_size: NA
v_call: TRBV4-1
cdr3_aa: CASSQPSGQETQYF
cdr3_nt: TGCGCCAGCAGCCAGCCTAGTGGGCAAGAGACCCAGTACTTC

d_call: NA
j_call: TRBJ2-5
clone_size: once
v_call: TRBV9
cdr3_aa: CASNGGEETQYF
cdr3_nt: TGTGCCAGCAATGGCGGGGAAGAGACCCAGTACTTC

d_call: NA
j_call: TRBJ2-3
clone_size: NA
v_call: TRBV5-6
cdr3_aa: CATCRDNF
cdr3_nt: TGTGCCACCTGCAGGGATAATTTT

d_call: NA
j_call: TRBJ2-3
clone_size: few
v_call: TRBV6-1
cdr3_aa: CASGAQEADTQYF
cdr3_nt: TGTGCCTCGGGGGCTCAGGAGGCGGATACGCAGTATTTT

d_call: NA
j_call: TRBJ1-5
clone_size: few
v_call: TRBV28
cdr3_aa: CASSTRTNQPQHF
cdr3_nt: TGTGCCAGCAGTACCCGGACCAATCAGCCCCAGCATTTT

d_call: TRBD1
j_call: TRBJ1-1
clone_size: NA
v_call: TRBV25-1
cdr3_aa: CASSEISGGRAEAFF
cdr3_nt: TGTGCCAGCAGTGAGATATCAGGGGGCCGGGCTGAAGCTTTCTTT

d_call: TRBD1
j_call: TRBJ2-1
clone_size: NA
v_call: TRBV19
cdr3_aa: CASSILQGAGNEQFF
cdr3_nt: TGTGCCAGTAGTATTTTACAGGGGGCGGGAAATGAGCAGTTCTTC

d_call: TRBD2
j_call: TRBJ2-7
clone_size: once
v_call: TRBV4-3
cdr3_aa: CASSQGRSGGVYEQYF
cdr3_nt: TGCGCCAGCAGCCAAGGAAGGAGCGGGGGGGTCTACGAGCAGTACTTC

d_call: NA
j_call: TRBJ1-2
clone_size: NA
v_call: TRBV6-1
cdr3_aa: CASSELVSSDYGYTF
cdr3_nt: TGTGCCAGCAGTGAATTGGTCAGCAGTGACTATGGCTACACCTTC

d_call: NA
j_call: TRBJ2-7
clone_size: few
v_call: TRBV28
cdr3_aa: CASAVGRYEQYF
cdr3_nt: TGTGCCAGCGCCGTAGGGAGATACGAGCAGTACTTC

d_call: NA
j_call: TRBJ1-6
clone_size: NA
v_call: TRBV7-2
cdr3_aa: CASSVGVESPLHF
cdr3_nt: TGTGCCAGCAGCGTGGGGGTGGAATCACCCCTCCACTTT

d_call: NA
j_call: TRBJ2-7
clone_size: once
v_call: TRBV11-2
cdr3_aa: CASSLAFSVAYEQYF
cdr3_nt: TGTGCCAGCAGCTTGGCTTTTTCGGTTGCCTACGAGCAGTACTTC

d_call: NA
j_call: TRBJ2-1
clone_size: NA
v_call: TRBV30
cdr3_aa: CAWSPPGWEQFF
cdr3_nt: TGTGCCTGGAGTCCCCCAGGGTGGGAGCAGTTCTTC

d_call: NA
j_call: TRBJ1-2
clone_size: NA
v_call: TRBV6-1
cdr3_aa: CASSEREGSYGYTF
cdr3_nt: TGTGCCAGCAGTGAACGGGAAGGGAGCTATGGCTACACCTTC

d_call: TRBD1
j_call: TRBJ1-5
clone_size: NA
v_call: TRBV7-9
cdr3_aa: CASSSGTGQQPQHF
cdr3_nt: TGTGCCAGCAGCTCCGGGACAGGTCAACAGCCCCAGCATTTT

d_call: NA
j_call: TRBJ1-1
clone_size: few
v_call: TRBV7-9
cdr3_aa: CASSSDRNTEAFF
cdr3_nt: TGTGCCAGCAGCTCCGACAGGAACACTGAAGCTTTCTTT

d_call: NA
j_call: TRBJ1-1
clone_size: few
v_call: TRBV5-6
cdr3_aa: CASSARNTEAFF
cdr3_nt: TGTGCCAGCAGCGCTAGGAACACTGAAGCTTTCTTT

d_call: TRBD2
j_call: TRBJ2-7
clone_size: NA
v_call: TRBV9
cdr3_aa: CASSVGGGAGEQYF
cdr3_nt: TGTGCCAGCAGCGTAGGCGGGGGGGCAGGCGAGCAGTACTTC

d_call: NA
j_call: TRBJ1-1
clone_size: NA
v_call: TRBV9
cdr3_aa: CASSVGKNTEAFF
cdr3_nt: TGTGCCAGCAGCGTAGGGAAGAACACTGAAGCTTTCTTT

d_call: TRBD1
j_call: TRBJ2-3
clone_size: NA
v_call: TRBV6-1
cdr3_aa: CASSEGGTATDTQYF
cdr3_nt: TGTGCCAGCAGTGAAGGGGGGACAGCCACAGATACGCAGTATTTT

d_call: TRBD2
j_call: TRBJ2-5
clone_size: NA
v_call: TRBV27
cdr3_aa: CASSPWAGGQETQYF
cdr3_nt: TGTGCCAGCAGCCCTTGGGCGGGGGGGCAAGAGACCCAGTACTTC

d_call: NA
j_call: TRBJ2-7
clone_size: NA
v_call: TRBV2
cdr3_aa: CASSLIYEQYF
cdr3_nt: TGTGCCAGCAGTCTTATATACGAGCAGTACTTC

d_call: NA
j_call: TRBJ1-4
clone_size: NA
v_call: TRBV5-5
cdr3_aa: CASSFRDQIATNEKLFF
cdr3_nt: TGTGCCAGCAGCTTTAGAGACCAAATTGCAACTAATGAAAAACTGTTTTTT

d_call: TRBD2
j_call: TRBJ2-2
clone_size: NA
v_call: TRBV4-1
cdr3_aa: CASSPPSGGDSPTGELFF
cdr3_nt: TGCGCCAGCAGCCCCCCCTCGGGGGGGGACTCACCCACCGGGGAGCTGTTTTTT

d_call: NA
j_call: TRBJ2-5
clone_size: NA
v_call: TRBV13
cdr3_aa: CASSLGVLQETQYF
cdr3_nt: TGTGCCAGCAGCTTAGGGGTCCTTCAAGAGACCCAGTACTTC